This T cell receptor (beta chain) stems from a study of control samples from healthy donors and cancer patients. Sequencing used immunoSEQ multiplex PCR; TCRdb keeps in-frame clones, though not all of them. The sample records roughly 190,000 clones, 91% being singletons. After removal of 2 bases from V and 7 bases from J, the junction contained 6 bases not matched to a gene. CDR1 and CDR2 (germline): GTSNPN, SVGIG (reference sequence). CDR3 length: 15 residues. The origin of this receptor is a woman aged 25 to 39 in good health. Sequencing was carried out using blood. V gene TRBV30 combines with J gene TRBJ2-1; 12 nucleotides agree with TRBD2. Here the CDR3 reads CAWSTGLAGINEQFF. In nucleotides, the CDR3 is TGTGCCTGGAGTACAGGACTAGCGGGAATAAATGAGCAGTTCTTC.